This note documents a single T cell receptor beta chain sequence. The antigen remains unidentified. Naive CD8 cells lacked CD45RO and underwent positive selection for CCR7, leaving out terminally differentiated effector memory CD45RA+ cells. This record comes from a study of shared clonotypes between healthy human individuals. General observations from the study: The sampled material consisted only of blood, and tissue repertoires are likely to differ.

Germline V gene lookup returns CDR1 SGHDN and CDR2 FVKESK. V dropped 0 bases and J dropped 5; count of bases not matched to a gene: 9. CDR3 length: 17 amino acids. Libraries were prepared by immunoSEQ multiplex PCR; TCRdb keeps only in-frame clonotypes and omits some of them. Of some 2.1 million clones listed, around 93% are singletons. The rearrangement joins TRBV14 to TRBJ2-2, with 7 bases aligning to TRBD2. Specimen: naive CD8+ T cells from PBMCs. The receptor's source is a man aged 18 to 35 in good health. Some clones in this sample may be carry-over from other donors' samples. In DNA form, the CDR3 reads TGTGCCAGCAGCCAAGATCCGGCGGGAGTACGGACCGGGGAGCTGTTTTTT. Translating it yields CASSQDPAGVRTGELFF.